This T cell receptor beta chain was captured in a study of shared clonotypes between healthy human individuals. The study, taken as a whole, reports: Clonotype sharing among donors was thought likely to change with sequencing depth.

In regard to this clone: Its matching antigen is unknown.

TCRdb's table, derived via immunoSEQ multiplex PCR, lists solely in-frame clones and lacks some. In the table there are 330,000 or so clones, around 67% of which are singletons. Germline V lookup: CDR1 KGHSH, CDR2 LQKENI. The CDR3 runs to 15 residues. V lost 2 bases to trimming and J lost 0 bases, with 8 bases between them. The clonotype comes from a man aged 30-40 years in good health. J is TRBJ2-1 and V is TRBV18, with D perhaps assigned TRBD1 or TRBD2 (6 bases each). What was sequenced was memory CD4+ T cells sorted from blood. Sample subset: CD45RA-negative fraction. The CDR3 spells CASSPGGGSYNEQFF. The CDR3 DNA is TGTGCCAGCTCACCAGGAGGGGGCTCCTACAATGAGCAGTTCTTC.